This TCR beta chain was documented in a study of T cells in Graves' hyperthyroidism and ophthalmopathy. The cohort's ophthalmopathy patients, a group with duration under 3 months, had a Clinical Activity Score of at least 3 and a NOSPECS grade of at least 4. Exclusion of patients followed from uncontrolled infection, other autoimmune disease, pregnancy or lactation. Clinical symptoms, serum thyroxine and TRAb, thyroid ultrasound and orbital computed tomography were used for the diagnoses. Amplification of TCR beta CDR3 regions was performed using RNA transcripts as template. Researchers ran a first-round RT-PCR on the TCR CDR3 using the HTBI primer set. TCRdb ran MiXCR on the multiplex PCR reads and lists one entry per CDR3 protein. The data contain 300,000 to 500,000 distinct CDR3 sequences, 11% to 15% of them seen just once; the ten biggest clones take up 25% to 30%. Sequenced sample: blood. The source of this sequence is a man aged 45-65 years with Graves' ophthalmopathy.

This chain's CDR3 is CSAGGVEGSLFF. CDR3 sequence (DNA): TGCAGCGCTGGGGGTGTAGAGGGTTCCCTGTTCTTC. The V call is TRBV29-1, the J call TRBJ2-1, with D perhaps given as TRBD1 or TRBD2 (5 bases each). CDR1 SQVTM and CDR2 ANQGSEA come from the germline V gene. V was shortened by 7 bases and J by 15 bases, with 22 bases between the two germline ends. This CDR3 region has 12 residues.